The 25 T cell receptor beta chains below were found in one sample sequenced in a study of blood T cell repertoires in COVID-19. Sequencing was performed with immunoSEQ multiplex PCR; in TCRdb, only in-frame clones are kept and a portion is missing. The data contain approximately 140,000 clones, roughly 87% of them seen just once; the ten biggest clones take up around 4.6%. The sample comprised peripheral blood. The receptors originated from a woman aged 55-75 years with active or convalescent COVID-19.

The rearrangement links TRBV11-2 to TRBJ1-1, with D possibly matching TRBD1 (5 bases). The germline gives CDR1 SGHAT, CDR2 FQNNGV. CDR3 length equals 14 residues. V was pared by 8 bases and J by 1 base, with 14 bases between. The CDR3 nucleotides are TGTGCCAGCTCGGTGGGGCCCCCGAACACTGAAGCTTTCTTT. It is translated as CASSVGPPNTEAFF. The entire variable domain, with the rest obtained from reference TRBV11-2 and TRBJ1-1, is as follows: EAGVAQSPRYKIIEKRQSVAFWCNPISGHATLYWYQQILGQGPKLLIQFQNNGVVDDSQLPKDRFSAERLKGVDSTLKIQPAKLEDSAVYLCASSVGPPNTEAFFGQGTRLTVV.

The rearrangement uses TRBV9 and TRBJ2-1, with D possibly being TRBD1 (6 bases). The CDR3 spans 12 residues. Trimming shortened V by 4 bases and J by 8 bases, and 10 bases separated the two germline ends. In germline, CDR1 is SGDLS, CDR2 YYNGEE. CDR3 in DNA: TGTGCCAGCAGCTCACAGGGTGATGAGCAGTTCTTC. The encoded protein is CASSSQGDEQFF.

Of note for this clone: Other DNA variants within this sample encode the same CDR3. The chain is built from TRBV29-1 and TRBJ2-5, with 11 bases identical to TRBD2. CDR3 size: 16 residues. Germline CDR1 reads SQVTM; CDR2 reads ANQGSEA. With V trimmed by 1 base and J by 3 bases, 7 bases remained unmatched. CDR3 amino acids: CSVEGPGLAVEETQYF. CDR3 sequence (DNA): TGCAGCGTTGAAGGCCCGGGACTAGCGGTAGAAGAGACCCAGTACTTC.

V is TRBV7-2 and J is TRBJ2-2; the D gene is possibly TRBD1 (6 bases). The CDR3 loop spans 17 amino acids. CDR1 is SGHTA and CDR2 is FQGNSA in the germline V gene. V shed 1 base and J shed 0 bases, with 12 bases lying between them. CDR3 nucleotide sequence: TGTGCCAGCAGCTTAGGCCCAGGGGCGACGAACACCGGGGAGCTGTTTTTT. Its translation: CASSLGPGATNTGELFF.

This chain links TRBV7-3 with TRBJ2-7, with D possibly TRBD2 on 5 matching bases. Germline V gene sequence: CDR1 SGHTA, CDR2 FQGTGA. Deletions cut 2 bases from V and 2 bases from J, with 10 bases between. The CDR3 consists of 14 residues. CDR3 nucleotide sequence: TGTGCCAGCAGCTTAGCCGAGGGTCCCTACGAGCAGTACTTC. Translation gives CASSLAEGPYEQYF.

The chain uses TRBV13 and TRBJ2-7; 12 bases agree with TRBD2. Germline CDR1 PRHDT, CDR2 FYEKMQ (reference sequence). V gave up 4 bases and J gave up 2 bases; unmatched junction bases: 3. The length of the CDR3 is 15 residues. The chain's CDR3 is CASSSPSGGAYEQYF. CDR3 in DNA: TGTGCCAGCAGCTCACCTAGCGGGGGGGCCTACGAGCAGTACTTC. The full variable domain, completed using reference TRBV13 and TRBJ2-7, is AAGVIQSPRHLIKEKRETATLKCYPIPRHDTVYWYQQGPGQDPQFLISFYEKMQSDKGSIPDRFSAQQFSDYHSELNMSSLELGDSALYFCASSSPSGGAYEQYFGPGTRLTVT.

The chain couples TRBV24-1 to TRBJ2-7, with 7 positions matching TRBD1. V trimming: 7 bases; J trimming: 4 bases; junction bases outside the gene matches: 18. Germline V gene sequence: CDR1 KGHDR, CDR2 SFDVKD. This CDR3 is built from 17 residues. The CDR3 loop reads CATRKEIYRGKEYEQYF. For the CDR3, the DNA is TGTGCCACCAGAAAAGAGATCTACAGGGGAAAGGAATACGAGCAGTACTTC.

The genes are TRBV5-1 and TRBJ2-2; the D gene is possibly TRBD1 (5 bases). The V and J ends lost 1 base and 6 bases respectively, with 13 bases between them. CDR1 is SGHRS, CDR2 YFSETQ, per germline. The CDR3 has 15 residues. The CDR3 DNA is TGCGCCAGCAGCTTGAACCAGGGTAATGCCGGGGAGCTGTTTTTT. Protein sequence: CASSLNQGNAGELFF.

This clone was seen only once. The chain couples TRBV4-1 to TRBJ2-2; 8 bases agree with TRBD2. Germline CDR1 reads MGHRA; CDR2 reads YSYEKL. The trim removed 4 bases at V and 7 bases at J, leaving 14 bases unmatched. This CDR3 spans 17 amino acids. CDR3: CASSLSLAGSLGGELFF. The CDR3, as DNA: TGCGCCAGCAGCCTTTCTCTAGCGGGTTCCCTCGGCGGGGAGCTGTTTTTT.

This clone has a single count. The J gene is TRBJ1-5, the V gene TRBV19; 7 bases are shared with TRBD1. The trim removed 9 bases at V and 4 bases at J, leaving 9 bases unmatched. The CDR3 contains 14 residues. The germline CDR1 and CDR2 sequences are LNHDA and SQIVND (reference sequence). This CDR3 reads CASGQDSLNQPQHF. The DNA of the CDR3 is TGTGCCAGCGGACAGGATAGCCTAAATCAGCCCCAGCATTTT.

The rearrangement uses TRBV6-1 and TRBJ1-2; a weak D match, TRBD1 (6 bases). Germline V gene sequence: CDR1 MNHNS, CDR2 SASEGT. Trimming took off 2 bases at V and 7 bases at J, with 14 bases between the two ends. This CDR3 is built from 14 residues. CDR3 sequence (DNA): TGTGCCAGCAGTGAAACAGGGCGCGGTATTGGCTACACCTTC. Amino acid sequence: CASSETGRGIGYTF.

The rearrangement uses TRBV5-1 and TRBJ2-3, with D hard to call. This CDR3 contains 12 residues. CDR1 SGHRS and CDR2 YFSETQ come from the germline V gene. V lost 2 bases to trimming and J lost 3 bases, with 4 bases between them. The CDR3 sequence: CASSFGTDTQYF. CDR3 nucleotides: TGCGCCAGCAGCTTCGGGACAGATACGCAGTATTTT.

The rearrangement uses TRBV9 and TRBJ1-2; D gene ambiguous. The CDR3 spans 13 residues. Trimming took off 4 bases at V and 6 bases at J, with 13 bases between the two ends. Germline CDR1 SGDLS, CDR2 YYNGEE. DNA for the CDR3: TGTGCCAGCAGCATCCAGACCGGGAATGGCTACACCTTC. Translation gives CASSIQTGNGYTF.

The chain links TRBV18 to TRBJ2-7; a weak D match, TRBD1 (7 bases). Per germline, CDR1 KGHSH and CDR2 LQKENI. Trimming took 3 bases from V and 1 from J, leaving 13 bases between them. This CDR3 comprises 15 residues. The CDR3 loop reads CASSPGAGGSYEQYF. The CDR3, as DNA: TGTGCCAGCTCACCGGGGGCAGGGGGGTCCTACGAGCAGTACTTC. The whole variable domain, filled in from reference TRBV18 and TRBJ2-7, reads NAGVMQNPRHLVRRRGQEARLRCSPMKGHSHVYWYRQLPEEGLKFMVYLQKENIIDESGMPKERFSAEFPKEGPSILRIQQVVRGDSAAYFCASSPGAGGSYEQYFGPGTRLTVT.

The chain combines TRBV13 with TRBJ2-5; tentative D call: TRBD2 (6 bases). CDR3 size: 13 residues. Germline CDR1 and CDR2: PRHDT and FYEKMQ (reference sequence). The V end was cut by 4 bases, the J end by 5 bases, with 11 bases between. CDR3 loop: CASSSGTVETQYF. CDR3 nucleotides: TGTGCCAGCAGCTCCGGGACTGTGGAGACCCAGTACTTC.

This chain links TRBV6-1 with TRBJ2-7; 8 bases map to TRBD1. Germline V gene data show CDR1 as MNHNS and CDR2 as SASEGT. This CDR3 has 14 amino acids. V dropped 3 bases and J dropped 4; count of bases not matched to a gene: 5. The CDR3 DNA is TGTGCCAGCAGTGAGATGGACAGGGCGTACGAGCAGTACTTC. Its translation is CASSEMDRAYEQYF.

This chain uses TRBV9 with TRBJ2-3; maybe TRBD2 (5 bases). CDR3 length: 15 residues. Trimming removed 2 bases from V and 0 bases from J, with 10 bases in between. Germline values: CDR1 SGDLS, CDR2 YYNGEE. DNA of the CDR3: TGTGCCAGCAGCGTGCGGGCGTTAAGCACAGATACGCAGTATTTT. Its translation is CASSVRALSTDTQYF.

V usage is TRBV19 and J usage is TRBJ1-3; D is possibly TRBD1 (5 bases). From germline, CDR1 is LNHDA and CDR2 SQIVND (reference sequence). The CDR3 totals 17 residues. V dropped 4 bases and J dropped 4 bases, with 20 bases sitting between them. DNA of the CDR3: TGTGCCAGTAGTAATTCATGGGGCCCACTCTCGGGAAACACCATATATTTT. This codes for CASSNSWGPLSGNTIYF.

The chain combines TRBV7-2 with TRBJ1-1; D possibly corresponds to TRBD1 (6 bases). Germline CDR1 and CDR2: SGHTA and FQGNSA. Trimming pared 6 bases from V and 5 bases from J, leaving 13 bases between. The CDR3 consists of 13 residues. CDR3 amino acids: CASRPKQGTEAFF. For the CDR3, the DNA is TGTGCCAGCAGACCCAAACAGGGAACTGAAGCTTTCTTT. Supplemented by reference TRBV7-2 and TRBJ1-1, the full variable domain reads GAGVSQSPSNKVTEKGKDVELRCDPISGHTALYWYRQSLGQGLEFLIYFQGNSAPDKSGLPSDRFSAERTGGSVSTLTIQRTQQEDSAVYLCASRPKQGTEAFFGQGTRLTVV.

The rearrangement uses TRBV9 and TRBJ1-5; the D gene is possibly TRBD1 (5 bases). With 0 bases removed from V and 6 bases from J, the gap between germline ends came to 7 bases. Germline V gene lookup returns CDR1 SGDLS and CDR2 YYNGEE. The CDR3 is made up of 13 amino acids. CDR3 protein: CASSVAGGQPQHF. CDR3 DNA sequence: TGTGCCAGCAGCGTAGCGGGGGGTCAGCCCCAGCATTTT.

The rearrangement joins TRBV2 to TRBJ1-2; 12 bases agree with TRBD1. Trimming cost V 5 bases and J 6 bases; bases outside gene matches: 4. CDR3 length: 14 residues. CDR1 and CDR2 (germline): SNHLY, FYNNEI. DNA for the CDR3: TGTGCCAGCAGTCGGGACAGGGGGCTTAATGGCTACACCTTC. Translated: CASSRDRGLNGYTF.

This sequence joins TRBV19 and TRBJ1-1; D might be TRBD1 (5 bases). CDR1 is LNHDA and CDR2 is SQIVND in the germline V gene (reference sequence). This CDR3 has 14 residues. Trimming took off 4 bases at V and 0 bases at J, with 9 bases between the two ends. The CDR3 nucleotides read TGTGCCAGTAGTACTGACAGCCTGAACACTGAAGCTTTCTTT. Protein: CASSTDSLNTEAFF.

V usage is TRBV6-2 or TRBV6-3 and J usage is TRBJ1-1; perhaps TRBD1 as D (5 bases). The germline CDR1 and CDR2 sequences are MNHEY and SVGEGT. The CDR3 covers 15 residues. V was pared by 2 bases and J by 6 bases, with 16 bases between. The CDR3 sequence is CASSYPWGDRSEAFF. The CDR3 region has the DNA TGTGCCAGCAGTTACCCCTGGGGGGATAGGTCTGAAGCTTTCTTT.

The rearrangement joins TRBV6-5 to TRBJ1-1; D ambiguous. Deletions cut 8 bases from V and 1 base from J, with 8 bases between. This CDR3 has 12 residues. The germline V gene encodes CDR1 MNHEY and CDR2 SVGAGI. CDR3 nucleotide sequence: TGTGCCAGCCTTACCAGGAACACTGAAGCTTTCTTT. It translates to CASLTRNTEAFF.

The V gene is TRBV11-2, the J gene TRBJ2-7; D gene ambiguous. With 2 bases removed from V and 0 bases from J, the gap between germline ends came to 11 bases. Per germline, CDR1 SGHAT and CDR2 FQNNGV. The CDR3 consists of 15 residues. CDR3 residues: CASSLFPGSSYEQYF. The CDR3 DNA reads TGTGCCAGCAGCTTATTCCCAGGTTCCTCCTACGAGCAGTACTTC.